This T cell receptor (beta chain) was obtained from a study of radiation and T cells in renal cell carcinoma. Note on this clone: Its target is unknown.

Study outcomes and limitations: In blood, top tumor clones expanded by 2 weeks, shrinking by 4. Pretreatment tumor biopsies were lacking, so baseline clonotypes are unknown.

Germline CDR1 reads SEHNR; CDR2 reads FQNEAQ (reference sequence). This CDR3 has 16 residues. J gave up 6 bases and V 1 base, and 7 bases lay outside the gene matches. The assay was immunoSEQ multiplex PCR, and TCRdb's table has in-frame clones only and misses some. This repertoire shows approximately 85,000 clones, about 88% found once; its top ten account for approximately 6.2%. Time point denoted: blood 4 weeks post-SBRT, at nephrectomy. Regarding treatment: 15 Gy SBRT to primary tumor, nephrectomy 4 weeks later. Nephrectomy followed 15 Gy stereotactic body radiation by 4 weeks. Clear cell pathology was present in this patient's renal cell carcinoma.

The clonotype was recovered from a woman aged 70 to 79 with renal cell carcinoma. This specimen consisted of blood, obtained from a patient whose treatment included radiotherapy and nephrectomy. The V gene is TRBV7-9, the J gene TRBJ2-1, with 9 bases identical to TRBD2. This CDR3 is CASSLVSGGLRNEQFF. The CDR3 DNA is TGTGCCAGCAGCTTAGTAAGCGGGGGGCTACGCAATGAGCAGTTCTTC.